A selection of T cell receptor beta chains follows, all from one sample in a study of T cells in Graves' hyperthyroidism and ophthalmopathy. TCRdb reprocessed the multiplex PCR reads with MiXCR, giving one entry per CDR3 protein. The sample shows 300,000 to 400,000 distinct CDR3 sequences, roughly 20% of them seen only once. Sample: blood. Receptor source: a woman aged 45-65 years with Graves' hyperthyroidism. Both conserved end residues are part of each CDR3. Fields, in order: D gene, V gene, J gene, clone size, CDR3 DNA, CDR3 protein. The D gene is left open where the match is weak. Clone size is stated in some rows and not others, as once, few, many or a class when expanded.

D: TRBD2
V: TRBV11-2
J: TRBJ2-1
size: many
DNA: TGTGCCAGCAGCTTAGGTTTTTGGACTAGCCACCTTTCCTACAATGAGCAGTTCTTC
CDR3: CASSLGFWTSHLSYNEQFF

D: -
V: TRBV10-3
J: TRBJ1-6
size: few
DNA: TGTGCCATCAGTCAGGTTTTGGGGCCCCTGGGAGAATCACCCCTCCACTTT
CDR3: CAISQVLGPLGESPLHF

D: -
V: TRBV7-9
J: TRBJ2-7
size: -
DNA: TGTGCCAGCAGCCCAGGGGGACTAGTTCATTACGAGCAGTACTTC
CDR3: CASSPGGLVHYEQYF

D: TRBD2
V: TRBV27
J: TRBJ2-7
size: few
DNA: TGTGCCAGCAGACAACTAGCGGGAGAATCCGAGCAGTACTTC
CDR3: CASRQLAGESEQYF

D: -
V: TRBV28
J: TRBJ1-2
size: -
DNA: TGTGCCAGCAGTTTAGGGACCCAGGTCTATGGCTACACCTTC
CDR3: CASSLGTQVYGYTF

D: -
V: TRBV3-1
J: TRBJ1-5
size: many
DNA: TGTGCCAGCAGCCGGGGATATAGCAATCAGCCCCAGCATTTT
CDR3: CASSRGYSNQPQHF

D: -
V: TRBV20-1
J: TRBJ2-7
size: -
DNA: TGCAGTGCTAGCAATGATTACGAGCAGTACTTC
CDR3: CSASNDYEQYF

D: TRBD1
V: TRBV7-9
J: TRBJ1-2
size: -
DNA: TGTGCCAGCAGCTTTAGTGGGACAGCCTATGGCTACACCTTC
CDR3: CASSFSGTAYGYTF

D: TRBD1
V: TRBV2
J: TRBJ1-1
size: many
DNA: TGTGCCAGCAGCGCAGACAGGGGTGGATTCGACACTGAAGCTTTCTTT
CDR3: CASSADRGGFDTEAFF

D: -
V: TRBV11-2
J: TRBJ2-1
size: many
DNA: TGTGCCAGCAGTCATGGGGACAATGAGCAGTTCTTC
CDR3: CASSHGDNEQFF

D: -
V: TRBV20-1
J: TRBJ1-5
size: many
DNA: TGCAGTGCTAGAGTGCAGTCCGGACAGCCCCAGCATTTT
CDR3: CSARVQSGQPQHF

D: TRBD1
V: TRBV12-3/TRBV12-4
J: TRBJ1-2
size: many
DNA: TGTGCCAGCCTGTCTGCAGGGACAGGGGGAGGCGGCTACACCTTC
CDR3: CASLSAGTGGGGYTF

D: -
V: TRBV7-2
J: TRBJ2-5
size: few
DNA: TGTGCCAGCAGCCCCCAGGCAAGGGCGGAAGAGACCCAGTACTTC
CDR3: CASSPQARAEETQYF

D: -
V: TRBV24-1
J: TRBJ2-3
size: many
DNA: TGTGCCACCAGTGATCAACGGGAAACAGATACGCAGTATTTT
CDR3: CATSDQRETDTQYF

D: -
V: TRBV11-2
J: TRBJ2-7
size: many
DNA: TGTGCCAGCAGTTTTAGCGAGTACGAGCAGTACTTC
CDR3: CASSFSEYEQYF

D: TRBD1
V: TRBV4-2
J: TRBJ1-4
size: few
DNA: TGTGCCAGCAGCCAGGACGGGACAGGGAATGAAAAACTGTTTTTT
CDR3: CASSQDGTGNEKLFF

D: -
V: TRBV30
J: TRBJ1-1
size: many
DNA: TGTGCCTGGAGTGTGGGCACGAACACTGAAGCTTTCTTT
CDR3: CAWSVGTNTEAFF

D: -
V: TRBV5-6
J: TRBJ1-5
size: -
DNA: TGTGCCAGCAGCTCCACGTCACCCGGGAATACCTATCAGCCCCAGCATTTT
CDR3: CASSSTSPGNTYQPQHF

D: -
V: TRBV20-1
J: TRBJ2-3
size: many
DNA: TGCAGTGCTCCTCCATCCCGGGGGGATACGCAGTATTTT
CDR3: CSAPPSRGDTQYF

D: TRBD2
V: TRBV2
J: TRBJ2-2
size: many
DNA: TGTGCCAGCAGTATGCTGGGGGGGGACACCGGGGAGCTGTTTTTT
CDR3: CASSMLGGDTGELFF

D: TRBD1
V: TRBV7-9
J: TRBJ1-1
size: few
DNA: TGTGCCAGCATCGACAGGGTGGACACTGAAGCTTTCTTT
CDR3: CASIDRVDTEAFF

D: -
V: TRBV19
J: TRBJ1-3
size: few
DNA: TGTGCCAGTACGGACAGATCGAACTCTGGAAACACCATATATTTT
CDR3: CASTDRSNSGNTIYF

D: -
V: TRBV6-1
J: TRBJ2-2
size: -
DNA: TGTGCCAGCAGTCCCTTAGCAGGGGGGCCCGGGGAGCTGTTTTTT
CDR3: CASSPLAGGPGELFF

D: TRBD1
V: TRBV15
J: TRBJ1-5
size: few
DNA: TGTGCCACCAGCAGAGATTCGGGGACAGGGGGACTATCGATTCAGCCCCAGCATTTT
CDR3: CATSRDSGTGGLSIQPQHF

D: -
V: TRBV9
J: TRBJ2-4
size: many
DNA: TGTGCCAGCAGCTCCTCCCCTGAGTCCATTCAGTACTTC
CDR3: CASSSSPESIQYF

D: TRBD2
V: TRBV29-1
J: TRBJ2-1
size: -
DNA: TGCAGCGTTGAAGACGATAGCGGGAGCGGCTCCTACAATGAGCAGTTCTTC
CDR3: CSVEDDSGSGSYNEQFF

D: TRBD1
V: TRBV9
J: TRBJ1-1
size: -
DNA: TGTGCCAGCACTCCGGGACAGGGTCCGATGTACACTGAAGCTTTCTTT
CDR3: CASTPGQGPMYTEAFF

D: -
V: TRBV5-4
J: TRBJ2-1
size: few
DNA: TGTGCCAGCAGCTCAGACCGGTCCCGGACAACTTGGCAGTTCTTC
CDR3: CASSSDRSRTTWQFF

D: -
V: TRBV12-3/TRBV12-4
J: TRBJ1-3
size: -
DNA: TGTGCCAGCAGTCACAGTGCCGTCTCTGGAAACACCATATATTTT
CDR3: CASSHSAVSGNTIYF